This T cell receptor delta chain originates from a study of gamma-delta chains in newborns, infants, children (dated by TCRdb to the late 2010s). Turning to the overall study: According to the study title, microbial exposure causes polyclonal expansion of innate gammadelta T cells right after birth. How innate gammadelta T cell populations in human newborns were shaped by microbial exposure immediately after birth was investigated in the study.

The instrument was an Illumina MiSeq. TCRdb reran clone calling on the public reads with CATT; rows sharing one DNA sequence were then combined. This sample lists 1,500 to 2,500 delta-chain clones; 3% were detected once. Roughly 10% of the sample rests with the top ten. The CDR3 measures 18 amino acids from cysteine to phenylalanine. The read is trimmed to its CDR3 DNA, 54 bases read in frame from base 1. Taken from the germline V gene, the CDR1 and CDR2 loops are GEAIGNYY and EKD. This clone was observed a handful of times. Its antigen is still unknown. Just one base apart from a much larger clone, this may be a read error.

The sample consisted of blood. The chain employs TRDV2 and TRDJ1; 13 bases in the junction line up with TRDD3. The sequence was obtained from a child in good health. For the CDR3, the sequence is CACDSLLGDTISPDKPIF. The nucleotide sequence reads TGTGCCTGTGACAGCTTACTGGGGGATACGATTAGTCCCGATAAACCCATCTTT.